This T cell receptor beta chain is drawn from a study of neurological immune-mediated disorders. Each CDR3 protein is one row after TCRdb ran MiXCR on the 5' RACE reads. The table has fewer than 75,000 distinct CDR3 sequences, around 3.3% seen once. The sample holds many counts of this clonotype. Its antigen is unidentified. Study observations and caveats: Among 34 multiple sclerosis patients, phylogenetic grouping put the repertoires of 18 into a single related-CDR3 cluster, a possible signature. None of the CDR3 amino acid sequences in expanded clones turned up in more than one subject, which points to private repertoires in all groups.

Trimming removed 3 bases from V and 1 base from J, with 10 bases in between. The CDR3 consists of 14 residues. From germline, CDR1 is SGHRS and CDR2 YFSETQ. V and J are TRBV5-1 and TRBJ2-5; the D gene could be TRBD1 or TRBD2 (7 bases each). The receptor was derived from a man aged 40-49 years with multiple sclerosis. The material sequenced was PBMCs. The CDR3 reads CASSSGGGQETQYF. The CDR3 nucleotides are TGCGCCAGCAGCTCAGGGGGGGGCCAAGAGACCCAGTACTTC. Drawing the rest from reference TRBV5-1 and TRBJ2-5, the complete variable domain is KAGVTQTPRYLIKTRGQQVTLSCSPISGHRSVSWYQQTPGQGLQFLFEYFSETQRNKGNFPGRFSGRQFSNSRSEMNVSTLELGDSALYLCASSSGGGQETQYFGPGTRLLVL.